One and the same sample provided the 4 T cell receptor beta chains below, sequenced in a study of T cells in Graves' hyperthyroidism and ophthalmopathy (dated by TCRdb to between 2018 and 2021). To prepare the library, multiplex PCR was applied. Sequencing relied on an Illumina HiSeq 2000. The TCR beta CDR3 regions were amplified from the RNA transcripts. The first round of RT-PCR for the TCR CDR3 was performed with the HTBI primer set and the Qiagen OneStep RT-PCR kit. The raw public data were reprocessed by TCRdb itself: fastp quality trimming at Q25, MiXCR clonotype calling, in-frame beta chains only. CDR3 protein sequences are deduplicated, and each keeps its most common genes and DNA. The sample table shows approximately 620,000 distinct CDR3 sequences, and about 16% are seen once. The top ten clonotypes cover approximately 3.5% of the sample. The sample comprised blood. The source is a middle-aged woman with Graves' ophthalmopathy.

In the case of this clonotype: A read error may be the cause here, since a much bigger clone is one base away. The chain uses TRBV20-1 and TRBJ2-7; no firm D call. The V gene lost 4 bases and the J gene lost 4 bases, with 17 bases spanning the gap. The CDR3 runs to 14 residues. Germline V CDR1 and CDR2: DFQATT, SNEGSKA (reference sequence). As DNA, the CDR3 is TGCAGTGCTACCGATGTTACTAACGGATACGAGCAGTACTTC. It specifies CSATDVTNGYEQYF.

In its sample, this clonotype was seen many times. V gene TRBV12-3 or TRBV12-4 combines with J gene TRBJ2-7; D tentatively reads TRBD1 or TRBD2 (5 bases each). This CDR3 region has 16 residues. V was pared by 4 bases and J by 2 bases, with 18 bases between. For the CDR3, the DNA is TGTGCCAGCAGTTCTAGCCCGGGACGGCTTACCTACGAGCAGTACTTC. Its protein product is CASSSSPGRLTYEQYF.

This clonotype was picked up many times. V usage is TRBV28 and J usage is TRBJ2-1; 8 nucleotides agree with TRBD1. Per the germline V gene, CDR1 is MDHEN and CDR2 is SYDVKM. The CDR3 is made up of 16 amino acids. Trimming took 6 bases from V and 0 from J; bases not matched to a gene: 7. Here the CDR3 DNA reads TGTGCCAGCAGCCTCAGAACAGGGGGCTCCTACAATGAGCAGTTCTTC. Protein product: CASSLRTGGSYNEQFF. Full variable domain (rest looked up from reference TRBV28 and TRBJ2-1): DVKVTQSSRYLVKRTGEKVFLECVQDMDHENMFWYRQDPGLGLRLIYFSYDVKMKEKGDIPEGYSVSREKKERFSLILESASTNQTSMYLCASSLRTGGSYNEQFFGPGTRLTVL.

V and J are TRBV6-2 or TRBV6-3 and TRBJ2-1; 14 nucleotides agree with TRBD2. The V and J ends lost 6 bases and 2 bases, in that order; junction bases with no gene match: 3. The CDR3 is 16 amino acids. Germline CDR1 MNHEY, CDR2 SVGEGT. CDR3 region: CASREGLAGAYNEQFF. The CDR3 bases are TGTGCCAGCAGGGAGGGACTAGCGGGAGCCTACAATGAGCAGTTCTTC.